These 24 T cell receptor beta chains were sequenced from one sample in a study of T-cell reconstitution after alpha-beta-depleted transplantation in children. The library targeted TCRbeta and was prepared with unique molecular identifiers. In TCRdb, the PCR reads were re-called with MiXCR into one record per CDR3 protein. The repertoire has about a million distinct CDR3 sequences, about 26% of them found once; the top ten carry approximately 30%. Sequences were derived from PBMCs, mostly from graft donor cells, sampled 360 days after TCRalphabeta/CD19-depleted stem cell transplant. The receptors come from a boy younger than two who had a stem cell transplant for SCID, so the T cells may come from the graft donor.

This clonotype was recorded a few times. CDR3 DNA: TGTGCCAGCAGCTTCTTGCCGGGACAGGGGTCCTCCTACGAGCAGTACTTC. Translating it yields CASSFLPGQGSSYEQYF. This chain joins TRBV7-9 and TRBJ2-7; 10 positions agree with TRBD1. Germline lookup yields CDR1 SEHNR and CDR2 FQNEAQ (reference sequence). The CDR3 is 17 amino acids. With V trimmed by 3 bases and J by 0 bases, 8 bases remained unmatched. Using reference TRBV7-9 and TRBJ2-7 for the parts outside the CDR3, the full variable domain is DTGVSQNPRHKITKRGQNVTFRCDPISEHNRLYWYRQTLGQGPEFLTYFQNEAQLEKSRLLSDRFSAERPKGSFSTLEIQRTEQGDSAMYLCASSFLPGQGSSYEQYFGPGTRLTVT.

The rearrangement joins TRBV6-1 to TRBJ1-6; 7 positions match TRBD1. Germline lookup yields CDR1 MNHNS and CDR2 SASEGT. CDR3 length equals 18 residues. Trimming took 6 bases from V and 9 from J; bases not matched to a gene: 20. DNA of the CDR3: TGTGCCAGCAGCCTCAAAGGGGGAAGACAGGGCCGGGGTTCACCCCTCCACTTT. Protein product: CASSLKGGRQGRGSPLHF.

This rearrangement joins TRBV2 to TRBJ2-4; 7 nucleotides align to TRBD1. Trimming took 1 base from V and 2 from J; bases not matched to a gene: 5. Germline-derived CDR1 and CDR2 are SNHLY and FYNNEI. This CDR3 has 16 residues. This CDR3 reads CASSEGTGPTKNIQYF. CDR3 in DNA: TGTGCCAGCAGTGAAGGGACAGGACCGACCAAAAACATTCAGTACTTC.

The V gene is TRBV15, the J gene TRBJ2-7; tentatively, D is TRBD1 or TRBD2 (5 bases each). V was cut by 0 bases and J by 2 bases, with 11 bases left in between. Germline V lookup: CDR1 LNHNV, CDR2 YYDKDF (reference sequence). The CDR3 runs 15 residues. CDR3: CATSRDSGATYEQYF. CDR3 sequence (DNA): TGTGCCACCAGCAGAGATTCCGGGGCCACCTACGAGCAGTACTTC.

The rearrangement joins TRBV20-1 to TRBJ2-1, with D tentatively TRBD1 or TRBD2 (5 bases each). CDR3 length: 15 amino acids. The germline V and J ends were trimmed by 3 bases and 3 bases, with 15 bases remaining between them. CDR1 and CDR2 from the germline V gene are DFQATT and SNEGSKA (reference sequence). The CDR3 bases are TGCAGTGCTAGCGAGGGCGGACAAATCTACAATGAGCAGTTCTTC. Translation: CSASEGGQIYNEQFF.

This clonotype was found many times. This chain uses TRBV4-1 with TRBJ2-3, with a possible D match to TRBD1 (6 bases). CDR1 MGHRA and CDR2 YSYEKL come from the germline V gene. The ends were cut back, 0 bases at V and 0 bases at J, with 10 bases in the middle. This CDR3 spans 16 amino acids. Here the CDR3 reads CASSQDQGPSTDTQYF. The CDR3 DNA is TGCGCCAGCAGCCAAGATCAGGGGCCTAGCACAGATACGCAGTATTTT.

This clonotype was observed a few times. CDR3 DNA: TGTGCCAGCAGTTTAGAGGGCCTAGCGGGGGGTACCTACAATGAGCAGTTCTTC. Translation: CASSLEGLAGGTYNEQFF. The genes are TRBV28 and TRBJ2-1; 11 bases map to TRBD2. The CDR3 totals 18 residues. CDR1 is MDHEN and CDR2 is SYDVKM in the germline V gene. J gave up 2 bases and V 2 bases, and 8 bases lay outside the gene matches.

The V call is TRBV18, the J call TRBJ1-1; TRBD1 agrees at 7 bases. The CDR3 loop spans 14 amino acids. Germline lookup yields CDR1 KGHSH and CDR2 LQKENI. After removal of 4 bases from V and 3 bases from J, the junction contained 5 bases not matched to a gene. CDR3 in DNA: TGTGCCAGCTCACGCCAACAGGGGTACACTGAAGCTTTCTTT. Residues: CASSRQQGYTEAFF.

The V call is TRBV5-1, the J call TRBJ2-5, with a weak D call TRBD2 (5 bases). The CDR3 is made up of 15 amino acids. Trimming shortened V by 4 bases and J by 5 bases, and 18 bases separated the two germline ends. Germline V gene data show CDR1 as SGHRS and CDR2 as YFSETQ. CDR3 nucleotides: TGCGCCAGCAGCCATATAAGCGGCACCGGGGAGACCCAGTACTTC. Translation: CASSHISGTGETQYF.

The chain recombines TRBV3-1 with TRBJ2-1, with D possibly being TRBD1 (7 bases). V gave up 5 bases and J gave up 6 bases, with 26 bases separating them. Germline V gene data show CDR1 as LGHDT and CDR2 as YNNKEL (reference sequence). There are 18 residues in the CDR3. CDR3 sequence reads: CASSKEGAYLPGVNEQFF. DNA of the CDR3: TGTGCCAGCAGCAAGGAGGGGGCGTATTTGCCCGGGGTCAATGAGCAGTTCTTC.

The chain has TRBV20-1 and TRBJ1-6; a possible D gene is TRBD1 (5 bases). Trimming stripped 2 bases from V and 0 bases from J, with 11 bases between. CDR3 size: 16 residues. Looked up from germline, CDR1 is DFQATT and CDR2 is SNEGSKA (reference sequence). This CDR3 is CSARSGGSSYNSPLHF. The CDR3 nucleotides are TGCAGTGCTAGATCCGGGGGTAGCTCCTATAATTCACCCCTCCACTTT.

This clonotype appeared a few times. The chain uses TRBV7-3 and TRBJ2-3, with D maybe TRBD2 (6 bases). The germline V gene encodes CDR1 SGHTA and CDR2 FQGTGA. V lost 2 bases and J lost 3, with 12 bases in between. This CDR3 region has 15 residues. CDR3 DNA: TGTGCCAGCAGCTTAGCGGGGTTAGTAACAGATACGCAGTATTTT. Its translation is CASSLAGLVTDTQYF.

The CDR3 here is CASSPRVLAVEQFF. The CDR3 coding sequence is TGTGCCAGCAGCCCAAGGGTACTAGCGGTTGAGCAGTTCTTC. This sequence joins TRBV5-5 and TRBJ2-1; 8 bases match TRBD2. The CDR3 loop spans 14 amino acids. Germline V lookup: CDR1 SGHKS, CDR2 YYEKEE (reference sequence). V dropped 4 bases and J dropped 9; count of bases not matched to a gene: 9.

In its sample, this clonotype was seen a few times. The chain uses TRBV5-5 and TRBJ2-7, with 7 bases aligning to TRBD1. CDR3 length: 14 amino acids. Germline loops: CDR1 SGHKS, CDR2 YYEKEE (reference sequence). The J segment lost 4 bases and the V segment lost 5 bases, leaving 9 bases of the junction unmatched. For the CDR3, the DNA is TGTGCCAGCAGACAGGGGCGCCGGACTTACGAGCAGTACTTC. Protein sequence: CASRQGRRTYEQYF.

This clonotype was counted between two and nine times. V gene TRBV10-3 combines with J gene TRBJ2-1; D is perhaps TRBD1 (6 bases). CDR1 and CDR2 (germline): ENHRY, SYGVKD. The CDR3 length is 16 residues. Trimming removed 6 bases from V and 4 bases from J, with 19 bases in between. The CDR3 is CAISFTTGTSYNEQFF. DNA for the CDR3: TGTGCCATCAGCTTTACTACCGGGACATCGTACAATGAGCAGTTCTTC.

The chain links TRBV7-8 to TRBJ2-3; 8 nucleotides match TRBD1. The CDR3 is made up of 15 amino acids. V gave up 5 bases and J gave up 1 base; unmatched junction bases: 5. The germline V gene encodes CDR1 SGHVS and CDR2 FQNEAQ. The CDR3 nucleotides read TGTGCCAGCAGCGAGACAGGGGCCGGCACAGATACGCAGTATTTT. As protein: CASSETGAGTDTQYF.

The V call is TRBV12-3 or TRBV12-4, the J call TRBJ2-7, with D perhaps given as TRBD1 or TRBD2 (5 bases each). Between the trimmed V and J ends, which lost 8 bases and 3 bases, there was a span of 20 bases. The CDR3 loop spans 15 amino acids. The CDR3 sequence: CASSPHPQGDYEQYF. The CDR3 DNA reads as TGTGCCAGCTCTCCGCATCCGCAGGGAGACTACGAGCAGTACTTC.

In this sample, this clonotype turned up a few times. The chain couples TRBV29-1 to TRBJ2-7; possibly TRBD1 for D (5 bases). Germline CDR1 is SQVTM and CDR2 is ANQGSEA. Trimming took off 4 bases at V and 2 bases at J, with 12 bases between the two ends. The length of the CDR3 is 13 residues. In DNA form, the CDR3 reads TGCAGCGTTGTGGGGCTTTCCCCCTACGAGCAGTACTTC. It translates to CSVVGLSPYEQYF.

The rearrangement uses TRBV5-1 and TRBJ2-7, with D maybe TRBD2 (5 bases). Trimming cost V 2 bases and J 0 bases, with 12 bases left between them. The CDR3 covers 15 residues. CDR1 is SGHRS, CDR2 YFSETQ, per germline. Written as DNA, the CDR3 is TGCGCCAGCAGCTTCGTGGGAGTATTCTCCTACGAGCAGTACTTC. Residues: CASSFVGVFSYEQYF. Based on the CDR3 plus reference TRBV5-1 and TRBJ2-7, the full variable domain is KAGVTQTPRYLIKTRGQQVTLSCSPISGHRSVSWYQQTPGQGLQFLFEYFSETQRNKGNFPGRFSGRQFSNSRSEMNVSTLELGDSALYLCASSFVGVFSYEQYFGPGTRLTVT.

This clonotype was counted ten times or more. The rearrangement links TRBV20-1 to TRBJ2-7; D perhaps matches TRBD2 (7 bases). V was pared by 4 bases and J by 0 bases, with 13 bases between. The CDR3 runs 14 residues. Germline V gene data show CDR1 as DFQATT and CDR2 as SNEGSKA (reference sequence). CDR3 sequence reads: CSAITAGASYEQYF. The CDR3 coding sequence is TGCAGTGCTATAACGGCGGGGGCCTCCTACGAGCAGTACTTC.

This clonotype was observed a handful of times. The chain uses TRBV18 and TRBJ2-3; maybe TRBD2 (5 bases). V lost 2 bases, J lost 3 bases, and 12 bases lay in between. The CDR3 runs to 15 residues. Germline V gene lookup returns CDR1 KGHSH and CDR2 LQKENI. DNA of the CDR3: TGTGCCAGCTCACCATCAAAGAGGGAGACAGATACGCAGTATTTT. It is translated as CASSPSKRETDTQYF.

The genes are TRBV5-1 and TRBJ2-2, with D perhaps being TRBD1 or TRBD2 (5 bases each). Germline loops: CDR1 SGHRS, CDR2 YFSETQ. There are 12 residues in the CDR3. V lost 7 bases and J 5 bases, leaving 9 bases between the germline ends. The CDR3 DNA reads TGCGCCAGCGGTGGGGGAACCGGGGAGCTGTTTTTT. As protein: CASGGGTGELFF.

The chain uses TRBV4-1 and TRBJ2-7; weak D call: TRBD1 (6 bases). This CDR3 is built from 18 residues. The V gene lost 6 bases and the J gene lost 1 base, with 25 bases spanning the gap. The V gene's germline CDR1 is MGHRA and CDR2 YSYEKL. The CDR3 loop is CASSPRDTTAQDSYEQYF. The CDR3, as DNA: TGCGCCAGCAGTCCGAGGGACACCACTGCTCAAGATTCCTACGAGCAGTACTTC.

The sample holds a few counts of this clonotype. The chain uses TRBV5-5 and TRBJ1-1; D gene ambiguous. The V and J ends lost 3 bases and 4 bases respectively, with 10 bases between them. Germline CDR1 is SGHKS and CDR2 is YYEKEE (reference sequence). This CDR3 comprises 13 residues. The CDR3 protein is CASSWVSGTEAFF. The CDR3 DNA is TGTGCCAGCAGCTGGGTCTCGGGCACTGAAGCTTTCTTT.